This T cell receptor beta chain derives from a study of OX40 agonist ivuxolimab in advanced cancers. Study information: Subjects had a mean age of around 60 years, with a range of 23 to 79; about 83% were male. Patients with prior anti-PD-1, anti-PD-L1 or anti-CTLA-4 therapy were eligible; approximately 40% had some. Three dose-escalation patients had partial responses: one with hepatocellular carcinoma and two with cutaneous melanoma.

V was clipped by 5 bases and J by 5 bases, with 6 bases between them. Germline CDR1 reads SGHDN; CDR2 reads FVKESK. This CDR3 comprises 11 residues. Generated by immunoSEQ multiplex PCR, the TCRdb table keeps only in-frame clones and is missing some. The table has about 72,000 clones, roughly nine tenths seen once; the top ten hold approximately 1.2%. The specimen was CD4+ or CD8+ T cells sorted from blood, collected in a trial of the OX40 agonist ivuxolimab. J is TRBJ1-2 and V is TRBV14; a weak D match, TRBD1 (5 bases). The sequence was obtained from an adult with an advanced solid tumor such as melanoma, head and neck, liver or kidney cancer. The CDR3 loop is CASSKGYGYTF. The CDR3 DNA is TGTGCCAGCAGCAAGGGGTATGGCTACACCTTC. The full variable domain, rest sourced from reference TRBV14 and TRBJ1-2, is EAGVTQFPSHSVIEKGQTVTLRCDPISGHDNLYWYRRVMGKEIKFLLHFVKESKQDESGMPNNRFLAERTGGTYSTLKVQPAELEDSGVYFCASSKGYGYTFGSGTRLTVV.